This passage covers 21 T cell receptor beta chains from one sample sequenced in a study of blood T cell repertoires in COVID-19. Sequenced by immunoSEQ multiplex PCR; TCRdb stores in-frame clones only, minus some. The table records over 400,000 clones, more than 85% of them present only once. The source material was PBMCs or T cells enriched from blood (not recorded which). The receptors here all came from a woman aged 60-70 years who had recovered from COVID-19.

The V call is TRBV19, the J call TRBJ1-1; 11 bases match TRBD1. The trim removed 5 bases at V and 1 base at J, leaving 6 bases unmatched. Germline CDR1 LNHDA, CDR2 SQIVND (reference sequence). CDR3 size: 16 residues. CDR3 sequence reads: CASSRDRGARNTEAFF. The CDR3 coding sequence is TGTGCCAGTAGTCGGGACAGGGGGGCAAGGAACACTGAAGCTTTCTTT.

The chain is built from TRBV4-1 and TRBJ2-2; possibly TRBD2 for D (5 bases). This CDR3 is built from 15 residues. V was pared by 4 bases and J by 7 bases, with 16 bases between. Germline-derived CDR1 and CDR2 are MGHRA and YSYEKL. For the CDR3, the DNA is TGCGCCAGCAGCCGTGGTGAGGGATCGTTCGGGGAGCTGTTTTTT. Its protein product is CASSRGEGSFGELFF.

The chain recombines TRBV27 with TRBJ2-7; D unresolved. The germline gives CDR1 MNHEY, CDR2 SMNVEV (reference sequence). The CDR3 spans 13 residues. V was cut by 5 bases and J by 1 base, with 9 bases left in between. The CDR3 DNA sequence: TGTGCCAGCAGTCCCGACACGTCCTACGAGCAGTACTTC. Residues: CASSPDTSYEQYF.

This chain uses TRBV15 with TRBJ1-6, with D perhaps matching TRBD1 (5 bases). Trimming took off 1 base at V and 5 bases at J, with 9 bases between the two ends. Germline loops: CDR1 LNHNV, CDR2 YYDKDF (reference sequence). This CDR3 has 15 amino acids. The CDR3 nucleotides are TGTGCCACCAGCAGAGGGGGGGGAAATAATTCACCCCTCCACTTT. Translating it yields CATSRGGGNNSPLHF.

Note on this clone: Other DNA sequences in the same sample also yield this CDR3. The gene calls are TRBV12-3 or TRBV12-4 and TRBJ2-5; D is possibly TRBD2 (5 bases). The V end was cut by 1 base, the J end by 5 bases, with 8 bases between. CDR3 size: 13 residues. CDR3 in amino acids: CASSLVGGETQYF. CDR3 DNA: TGTGCCAGCAGTTTAGTAGGCGGGGAGACCCAGTACTTC.

V is TRBV10-2 and J is TRBJ1-2; 10 nucleotides line up with TRBD1. V lost 3 bases to trimming and J lost 6 bases; unmatched junction nucleotides: 4. Germline loops: CDR1 WSHSY, CDR2 SAAADI. The CDR3 totals 14 residues. The CDR3 DNA reads TGCGCCAGCAGTGACGTAGGGACAGGGGATGGCTACACCTTC. Amino acid sequence: CASSDVGTGDGYTF.

Here the CDR3 reads CASSDPRDRLEETQYF. The CDR3 DNA is TGTGCCAGCAGTGACCCCCGGGACAGACTGGAAGAGACCCAGTACTTC. The rearrangement joins TRBV6-1 to TRBJ2-5; 7 positions agree with TRBD1. Germline loops: CDR1 MNHNS, CDR2 SASEGT. Trimming took 3 bases from V and 3 from J; bases not matched to a gene: 10. The CDR3 runs 16 residues.

The genes are TRBV6-5 and TRBJ1-6, with D possibly being TRBD1 (6 bases). The CDR3 length is 14 residues. CDR1 MNHEY and CDR2 SVGAGI come from the germline V gene. The V and J ends lost 7 bases and 9 bases respectively, with 16 bases between them. Written as DNA, the CDR3 is TGTGCCAGCAATCAACAGGGATGGCGTTCACCCCTCCACTTT. It encodes CASNQQGWRSPLHF.

The chain recombines TRBV4-1 with TRBJ2-3; 10 bases match TRBD2. The CDR3 has 16 amino acids. Germline V CDR1 and CDR2: MGHRA, YSYEKL. The V gene end was trimmed by 3 bases and the J gene end by 5 bases; junction bases not matched to a gene: 8. The CDR3 loop reads CASSQMGLAIRDTQYF. DNA for the CDR3: TGCGCCAGCAGCCAGATGGGACTAGCGATTCGAGATACGCAGTATTTT.

V and J are TRBV6-5 and TRBJ2-2, with 8 bases aligning to TRBD1. The V and J ends lost 5 bases and 5 bases, in that order; junction bases with no gene match: 7. This CDR3 region has 15 residues. Germline V gene lookup returns CDR1 MNHEY and CDR2 SVGAGI. CDR3 nucleotide sequence: TGTGCCAGCAGTCCAGGGGGCGCAAATACCGGGGAGCTGTTTTTT. Encoded protein: CASSPGGANTGELFF.

The rearrangement joins TRBV4-1 to TRBJ2-1, with 16 bases that match TRBD2. Trimming took 5 bases from V and 7 from J; bases not matched to a gene: 20. This CDR3 contains 21 residues. Germline V gives CDR1 MGHRA, CDR2 YSYEKL. CDR3 amino acids: CASSSSFRPGLAGGALNEQFF. For the CDR3, the DNA is TGCGCCAGCAGCTCTTCCTTTCGGCCGGGACTAGCGGGGGGGGCCTTGAATGAGCAGTTCTTC.

The gene calls are TRBV5-1 and TRBJ1-1; D is unresolved. Germline CDR1 and CDR2: SGHRS and YFSETQ. CDR3 size: 16 residues. V was shortened by 2 bases and J by 3 bases, with 17 bases between the two germline ends. CDR3 in DNA: TGCGCCAGCAGCTTTAGTCCCGTCCGGCGGGACACTGAAGCTTTCTTT. Protein sequence: CASSFSPVRRDTEAFF. The variable domain in full, completed from reference TRBV5-1 and TRBJ1-1, reads KAGVTQTPRYLIKTRGQQVTLSCSPISGHRSVSWYQQTPGQGLQFLFEYFSETQRNKGNFPGRFSGRQFSNSRSEMNVSTLELGDSALYLCASSFSPVRRDTEAFFGQGTRLTVV.

V usage is TRBV5-1 and J usage is TRBJ1-6, with TRBD1 as a possible D gene (5 bases). Germline V CDR1 and CDR2: SGHRS, YFSETQ. CDR3 length: 13 amino acids. The germline V and J ends were trimmed by 5 bases and 6 bases, with 9 bases remaining between them. CDR3 in DNA: TGCGCCAGCAGGAGGGACTCTAATTCACCCCTCCACTTT. It yields the protein CASRRDSNSPLHF.

The chain uses TRBV7-9 and TRBJ2-6, with a weak D call TRBD1 (5 bases). The germline V gene has CDR1 SEHNR and CDR2 FQNEAQ (reference sequence). Trimming took off 5 bases at V and 2 bases at J, with 10 bases between the two ends. CDR3 size: 15 residues. CDR3 amino acids: CASSLQGTGANVLTF. Written as DNA, the CDR3 is TGTGCCAGCAGCCTCCAGGGAACTGGGGCCAACGTCCTGACTTTC.

J is TRBJ2-3 and V is TRBV10-3; D perhaps matches TRBD1 (6 bases). Germline V lookup: CDR1 ENHRY, CDR2 SYGVKD. V was trimmed by 8 bases and J by 4 bases, leaving 19 bases between them. The CDR3 consists of 15 residues. CDR3 sequence (DNA): TGTGCCATCGCCCCGGACAGTCAGCGCTCAGATACGCAGTATTTT. Translated: CAIAPDSQRSDTQYF.

This clone was counted between two and nine times. V usage is TRBV30 and J usage is TRBJ1-4; no clear D gene. Looked up from germline, CDR1 is GTSNPN and CDR2 is SVGIG (reference sequence). This CDR3 region has 14 residues. V lost 8 bases, J lost 4 bases, and 17 bases lay in between. The CDR3 reads CASRSRSVNEKLFF. The CDR3 bases are TGTGCCAGCCGATCGAGGTCAGTTAATGAAAAACTGTTTTTT.

This clone was picked up a small number of times. The chain couples TRBV30 to TRBJ2-2; TRBD2 agrees at 7 bases. The CDR3 runs 15 residues. The germline CDR1 and CDR2 sequences are GTSNPN and SVGIG (reference sequence). Trimming cost V 4 bases and J 3 bases; bases outside gene matches: 8. The CDR3 sequence: CAWKGAGRHTGELFF. The DNA of the CDR3 is TGTGCCTGGAAGGGAGCGGGGAGGCACACCGGGGAGCTGTTTTTT.

The gene calls are TRBV4-1 and TRBJ1-1, with D hard to call. CDR1 and CDR2 (germline): MGHRA, YSYEKL. Trimming removed 0 bases from V and 3 bases from J, with 11 bases in between. This CDR3 spans 15 amino acids. The CDR3 bases are TGCGCCAGCAGCCAAGATGGGCAGCTTTACACTGAAGCTTTCTTT. This codes for CASSQDGQLYTEAFF.

The chain combines TRBV5-1 with TRBJ2-7; 11 bases match TRBD1. Germline loops: CDR1 SGHRS, CDR2 YFSETQ. Germline trimming cut 4 bases from V and 2 bases from J; bases unmatched to any gene: 5. CDR3 length equals 15 residues. CDR3 DNA sequence: TGCGCCAGCAGCCCAGGGACAGGGGGAACCTACGAGCAGTACTTC. Amino acids: CASSPGTGGTYEQYF.

This chain connects TRBV6-5 to TRBJ1-1; D is perhaps TRBD1 (5 bases). The CDR3 is 16 residues long. Germline V gene lookup returns CDR1 MNHEY and CDR2 SVGAGI. The V gene lost 0 bases and the J gene lost 1 base, with 12 bases spanning the gap. CDR3 region: CASSYSTRAPNTEAFF. The DNA of the CDR3 is TGTGCCAGCAGTTACTCGACCAGGGCCCCGAACACTGAAGCTTTCTTT.

The chain recombines TRBV20-1 with TRBJ1-1, with D uncertain. V was cut by 6 bases and J by 5 bases, with 10 bases left in between. The V gene's germline CDR1 is DFQATT and CDR2 SNEGSKA (reference sequence). This CDR3 is 11 amino acids long. CDR3 protein: CSARGQTEAFF. The CDR3 DNA follows: TGCAGTGCCCGGGGTCAGACTGAAGCTTTCTTT.